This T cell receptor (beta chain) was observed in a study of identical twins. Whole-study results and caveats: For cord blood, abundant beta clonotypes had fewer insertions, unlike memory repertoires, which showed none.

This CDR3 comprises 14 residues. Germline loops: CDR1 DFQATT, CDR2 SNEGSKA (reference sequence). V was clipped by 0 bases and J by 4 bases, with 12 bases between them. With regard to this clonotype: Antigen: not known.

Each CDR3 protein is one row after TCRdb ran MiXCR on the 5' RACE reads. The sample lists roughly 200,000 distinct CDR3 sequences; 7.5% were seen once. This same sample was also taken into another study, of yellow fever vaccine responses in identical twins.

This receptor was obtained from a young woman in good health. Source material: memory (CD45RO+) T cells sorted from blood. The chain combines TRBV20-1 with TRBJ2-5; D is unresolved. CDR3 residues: CSARDRSVRETQYF. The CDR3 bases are TGCAGTGCTAGAGATCGGTCGGTAAGAGAGACCCAGTACTTC.